A single sample is the source of the 16 T cell receptor beta chains below, sequenced in a study of cytomegalovirus exposure and HLA in healthy donors. 13 Jbeta primers and 60 Vbeta primers were used for the PCR. Produced via immunoSEQ multiplex PCR; TCRdb's table is partial and in-frame only. The table lists about 130,000 clones, about three quarters of them singletons. Sequencing was done on a sample of PBMCs. The receptors here all came from a woman aged 55-69 years in good health and CMV-seropositive.

The chain recombines TRBV11-2 with TRBJ2-7, with 13 nucleotides matching TRBD2. The CDR3 covers 13 residues. Germline V gene sequence: CDR1 SGHAT, CDR2 FQNNGV. V lost 6 bases and J lost 7; bases outside the gene matches: 3. CDR3 in DNA: TGTGCCAGCAGGCGACTAGCGGGGGGAGAGCAGTACTTC. This translates into CASRRLAGGEQYF.

The chain joins TRBV7-8 to TRBJ2-7; 10 nucleotides agree with TRBD1. V dropped 5 bases and J dropped 2; count of bases not matched to a gene: 6. This CDR3 has 15 amino acids. CDR1 is SGHVS and CDR2 is FQNEAQ in the germline V gene. As DNA, the CDR3 is TGTGCCAGCAGCGTAACCGGGACAGGGGCCTACGAGCAGTACTTC. It specifies CASSVTGTGAYEQYF.

The V gene is TRBV9, the J gene TRBJ1-1; no clear D. CDR1 and CDR2 from the germline V gene are SGDLS and YYNGEE. This CDR3 is 14 amino acids long. Trimming left V 0 bases short and J 0 bases short, with 6 bases between. DNA for the CDR3: TGTGCCAGCAGCGTAGCCCCTTTGAACACTGAAGCTTTCTTT. It is translated as CASSVAPLNTEAFF.

The genes are TRBV4-1 and TRBJ2-3, with TRBD1 as a possible D gene (6 bases). CDR1 and CDR2 from the germline V gene are MGHRA and YSYEKL. The CDR3 spans 17 residues. Between the trimmed V and J ends, which lost 1 base and 3 bases, there was a span of 17 bases. CDR3 residues: CASSQVRGLQGTDTQYF. CDR3 nucleotide sequence: TGCGCCAGCAGCCAAGTTAGGGGTCTCCAGGGGACAGATACGCAGTATTTT.

The chain uses TRBV7-9 and TRBJ1-2, with D possibly TRBD1 on 6 matching bases. CDR1 is SEHNR and CDR2 is FQNEAQ in the germline V gene (reference sequence). The CDR3 extends over 13 amino acids. V was shortened by 4 bases and J by 8 bases, with 14 bases between the two germline ends. The CDR3 is CASSYLEDSGYTF. The DNA for the CDR3 is TGTGCCAGCAGCTACTTGGAGGACAGCGGCTACACCTTC.

The CDR3 is CASSHDDSEGTAGFQYF. CDR3 nucleotide sequence: TGTGCCAGCAGCCATGATGACTCCGAGGGGACAGCGGGCTTTCAGTACTTC. V and J are TRBV7-6 and TRBJ2-4; TRBD1 might be the D (7 bases). Trimming removed 5 bases at V and 11 bases at J, with 28 bases between. The germline gives CDR1 SGHVS, CDR2 FNYEAQ. CDR3 size: 17 residues.

The chain carries TRBV6-1 and TRBJ1-2; TRBD1 matches at 8 bases. Germline CDR1 is MNHNS and CDR2 is SASEGT. Trimming cost V 6 bases and J 1 base; bases outside gene matches: 4. The CDR3 covers 14 residues. The CDR3 loop is CASRLGQGNYGYTF. As DNA, the CDR3 is TGTGCCAGCAGGCTAGGACAGGGTAACTATGGCTACACCTTC.

The gene calls are TRBV4-2 and TRBJ2-5; D may be TRBD1 (5 bases). CDR3 length: 15 amino acids. The V gene's germline CDR1 is LGHNA and CDR2 YNFKEQ. The V gene lost 0 bases and the J gene lost 5 bases, with 13 bases spanning the gap. CDR3 bases: TGTGCCAGCAGCCAAGAGGGGCCGCGGTTGGAGACCCAGTACTTC. Its translation: CASSQEGPRLETQYF.

The gene calls are TRBV6-5 and TRBJ2-7; 8 nucleotides match TRBD1. This CDR3 contains 13 residues. Germline-derived CDR1 and CDR2 are MNHEY and SVGAGI. J gave up 5 bases and V 8 bases, and 8 bases lay outside the gene matches. The CDR3 DNA reads as TGTGCCAGCGGTAGGACAGGGACGCACGAGCAGTACTTC. Translating it yields CASGRTGTHEQYF.

The chain is built from TRBV9 and TRBJ2-1; TRBD2 aligns across 7 bases. From germline, CDR1 is SGDLS and CDR2 YYNGEE. The CDR3 contains 13 residues. Trimming removed 4 bases from V and 8 bases from J; junction bases left unmatched: 6. In DNA form, the CDR3 reads TGTGCCAGCAGCCTTCTGGGGGGGGATGAGCAGTTCTTC. Translation: CASSLLGGDEQFF.

The chain carries TRBV5-1 and TRBJ1-2, with 11 bases matching TRBD1. This CDR3 has 15 residues. V dropped 4 bases and J dropped 7; count of bases not matched to a gene: 9. Germline V gene lookup returns CDR1 SGHRS and CDR2 YFSETQ. This chain's CDR3 is CASSPGQGAPTGYTF. CDR3 DNA: TGCGCCAGCAGCCCCGGACAGGGGGCGCCTACTGGCTACACCTTC.

This clone showed up just a few times. The junction does not match germline at one end; this may be a read error. The chain is built from TRBV5-5 and TRBJ2-2, with 10 bases fitting TRBD1. The germline gives CDR1 SGHKS, CDR2 YYEKEE (reference sequence). This CDR3 region has 15 residues. DNA of the CDR3: TGTGCCAGCAGATTGGACAGGGGGAGCACCGGGGAGCTGTTTTTT. Protein sequence: CASRLDRGSTGELFF.

With respect to this clone: Relative to the germline gene, one junction end is altered; a read error may explain this. Additional DNA sequences in this sample encode the identical CDR3. This chain joins TRBV27 and TRBJ2-7, with D perhaps matching TRBD2 (6 bases). This CDR3 is 14 amino acids long. Germline loops: CDR1 MNHEY, CDR2 SMNVEV (reference sequence). The CDR3 reads CASAGSRSSYEQYF. DNA of the CDR3: TGTGCCAGCGCGGGATCCCGTAGCTCCTATGAGCAGTACTTC.

Written as DNA, the CDR3 is TGTGCCAGCAGCGTAGTCGGCGGTAGCGGCTACACCTTC. It translates to CASSVVGGSGYTF. The chain employs TRBV9 and TRBJ1-2; D is ambiguous. Trimming stripped 0 bases from V and 8 bases from J, with 11 bases between. There are 13 residues in the CDR3. Per germline, CDR1 SGDLS and CDR2 YYNGEE.

The chain is built from TRBV5-1 and TRBJ1-5, with D possibly TRBD1 on 5 matching bases. With 0 bases removed from V and 6 bases from J, the gap between germline ends came to 10 bases. Germline CDR1 and CDR2: SGHRS and YFSETQ. The CDR3 consists of 14 residues. DNA of the CDR3: TGCGCCAGCAGCTTGGGGGGGGGTGGTCAGCCCCAGCATTTT. It specifies CASSLGGGGQPQHF. Based on the CDR3 plus reference TRBV5-1 and TRBJ1-5, the full variable domain is KAGVTQTPRYLIKTRGQQVTLSCSPISGHRSVSWYQQTPGQGLQFLFEYFSETQRNKGNFPGRFSGRQFSNSRSEMNVSTLELGDSALYLCASSLGGGGQPQHFGDGTRLSIL.

This clone has more than one count but fewer than ten. CDR3 nucleotides: TGCAGCGTTGAGGGGAGACAGGGCGGTACTGAAGCTTTCTTT. It encodes CSVEGRQGGTEAFF. The gene calls are TRBV29-1 and TRBJ1-1; 7 nucleotides match TRBD1. Germline trimming cut 3 bases from V and 5 bases from J; bases unmatched to any gene: 9. The CDR3 consists of 14 residues. CDR1 is SQVTM, CDR2 ANQGSEA, per germline.